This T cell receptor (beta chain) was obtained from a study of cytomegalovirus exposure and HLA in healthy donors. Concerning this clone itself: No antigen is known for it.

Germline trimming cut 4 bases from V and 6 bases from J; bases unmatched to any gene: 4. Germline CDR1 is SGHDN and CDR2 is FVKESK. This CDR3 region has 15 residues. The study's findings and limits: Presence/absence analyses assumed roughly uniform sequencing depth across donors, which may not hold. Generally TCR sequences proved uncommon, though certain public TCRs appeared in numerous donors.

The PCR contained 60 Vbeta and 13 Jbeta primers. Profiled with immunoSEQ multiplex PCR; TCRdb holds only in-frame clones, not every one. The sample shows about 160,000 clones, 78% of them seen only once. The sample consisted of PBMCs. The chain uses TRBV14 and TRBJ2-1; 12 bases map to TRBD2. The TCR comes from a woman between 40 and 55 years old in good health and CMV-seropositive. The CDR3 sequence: CASSPLAGGLNEQFF. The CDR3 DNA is TGTGCCAGCAGCCCCCTAGCGGGGGGGCTCAATGAGCAGTTCTTC.